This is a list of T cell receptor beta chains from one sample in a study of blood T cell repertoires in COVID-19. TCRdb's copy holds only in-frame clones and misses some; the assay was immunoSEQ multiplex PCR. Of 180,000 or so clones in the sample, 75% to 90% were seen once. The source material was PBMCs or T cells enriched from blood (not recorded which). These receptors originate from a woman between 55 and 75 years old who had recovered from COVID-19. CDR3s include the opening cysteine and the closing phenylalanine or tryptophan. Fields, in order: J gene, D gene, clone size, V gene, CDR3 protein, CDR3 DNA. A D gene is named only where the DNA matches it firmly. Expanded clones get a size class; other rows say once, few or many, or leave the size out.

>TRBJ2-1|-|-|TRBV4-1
CASSHILSGARSYNEQFF
TGCGCCAGCAGCCACATATTGTCGGGAGCCCGCTCCTACAATGAGCAGTTCTTC
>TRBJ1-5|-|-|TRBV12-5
CASGAGGAYQPQHF
TGTGCTAGTGGGGCAGGAGGGGCATATCAGCCCCAGCATTTT
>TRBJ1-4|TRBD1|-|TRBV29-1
CSVEVSGRGEKLFF
TGCAGCGTTGAAGTCAGTGGCAGGGGGGAAAAACTGTTTTTT
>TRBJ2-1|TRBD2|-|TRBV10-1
CASSHAAGGANEQFF
TGCGCCAGCAGTCATGCGGCGGGAGGAGCGAATGAGCAGTTCTTC
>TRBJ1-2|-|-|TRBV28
CASRITGSLGYTF
TGTGCCAGCAGGATTACAGGGTCCTTAGGCTACACCTTC
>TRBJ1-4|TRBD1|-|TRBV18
CASSGQGTNEKLFF
TGTGCCAGCTCAGGACAGGGGACTAATGAAAAACTGTTTTTT
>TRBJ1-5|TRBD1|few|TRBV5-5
CASSGTAQGQPQHF
TGTGCCAGCAGCGGGACAGCCCAGGGTCAGCCCCAGCATTTT
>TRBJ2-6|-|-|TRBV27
CASSPITSSGANVLTF
TGTGCCAGCAGTCCGATAACCAGCTCTGGGGCCAACGTCCTGACTTTC
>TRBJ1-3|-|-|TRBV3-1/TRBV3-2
CASSQVLRSSIYF
TGTGCCAGCAGCCAAGTACTAAGGAGCTCCATATATTTT
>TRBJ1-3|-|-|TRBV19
CASSIGLLGNTIYF
TGTGCCAGTAGTATAGGGCTTCTCGGGAACACCATATATTTT
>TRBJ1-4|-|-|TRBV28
CASSLATNEKLFF
TGTGCCAGCAGTTTAGCGACAAATGAAAAACTGTTTTTT
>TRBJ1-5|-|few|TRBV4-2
CASSQGEGHSNQPQHF
TGTGCCAGCAGCCAAGGTGAGGGCCATAGCAATCAGCCCCAGCATTTT
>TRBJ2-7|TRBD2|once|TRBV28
CASSRTSGRAEQYF
TGTGCCAGCAGCCGTACTAGCGGGAGGGCCGAGCAGTACTTC
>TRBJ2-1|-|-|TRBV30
CACVRGNEQFF
TGTGCCTGTGTCAGGGGAAATGAGCAGTTCTTC
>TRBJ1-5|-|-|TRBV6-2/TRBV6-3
CASSRTGNQPQHF
TGTGCCAGCAGTAGGACAGGCAATCAGCCCCAGCATTTT
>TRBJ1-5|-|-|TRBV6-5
CASTSAYSNQPQHF
TGTGCCAGCACCTCCGCCTATAGCAATCAGCCCCAGCATTTT
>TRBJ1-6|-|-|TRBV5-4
CASSPDLGGSYNSPLHF
TGTGCCAGCAGCCCGGATCTGGGGGGATCCTATAATTCACCCCTCCACTTT
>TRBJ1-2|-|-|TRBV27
CARQTDGYTF
TGTGCCAGACAGACGGATGGCTACACCTTC
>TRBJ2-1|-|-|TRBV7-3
CASSLQASASYNEQFF
TGTGCCAGCAGCTTACAAGCTAGCGCCTCCTACAATGAGCAGTTCTTC
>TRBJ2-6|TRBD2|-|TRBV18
CASSPSPAGAGANVLTF
TGTGCCAGCTCACCAAGTCCAGCGGGGGCTGGGGCCAACGTCCTGACTTTC
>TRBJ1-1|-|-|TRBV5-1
CASSEGLWGGTEAFF
TGCGCCAGCAGCGAAGGTTTATGGGGAGGGACTGAAGCTTTCTTT
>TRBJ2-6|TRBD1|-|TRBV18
CASSPTGTGSSGANVLTF
TGTGCCAGCTCACCTACCGGGACAGGGAGCTCTGGGGCCAACGTCCTGACTTTC
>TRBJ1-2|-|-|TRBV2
CASTLDSQGGYTF
TGTGCCAGCACCTTGGACAGTCAGGGGGGCTACACCTTC
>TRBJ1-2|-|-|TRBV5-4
CASSTDRAKSYTF
TGTGCCAGCAGCACGGACAGAGCAAAGAGCTACACCTTC
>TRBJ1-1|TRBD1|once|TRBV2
CASSLTGELVAFF
TGTGCCAGCAGTTTAACAGGGGAATTGGTCGCTTTCTTT
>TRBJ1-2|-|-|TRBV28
CASSTVQGGYTF
TGTGCCAGCAGTACAGTACAGGGTGGCTACACCTTC
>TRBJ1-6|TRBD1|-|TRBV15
CATSRMTGDNSPLHF
TGTGCCACCAGCAGGATGACAGGGGATAATTCACCCCTCCACTTT
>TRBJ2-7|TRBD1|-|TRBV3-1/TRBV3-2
CASSLGQGPWEQYF
TGTGCCAGCAGCCTCGGACAGGGGCCCTGGGAGCAGTACTTC
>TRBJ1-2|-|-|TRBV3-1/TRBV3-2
CASSQGNRFSYGYTF
TGTGCCAGCAGCCAAGGGAACAGGTTTAGCTATGGCTACACCTTC
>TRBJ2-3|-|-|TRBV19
CASSIGLFTDTQYF
TGTGCCAGTAGTATTGGACTATTCACAGATACGCAGTATTTT
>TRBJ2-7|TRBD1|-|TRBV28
CASSSTGTGLSYEQYF
TGTGCCAGCAGTTCGACCGGGACAGGGCTCTCCTACGAGCAGTACTTC
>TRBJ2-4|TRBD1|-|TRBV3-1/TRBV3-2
CASSQGVAGTGRYF
TGTGCCAGCAGCCAAGGGGTGGCCGGGACAGGGAGGTACTTC
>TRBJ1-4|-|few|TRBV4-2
CASSQEWTATNEKLFF
TGTGCCAGCAGCCAAGAATGGACAGCAACTAATGAAAAACTGTTTTTT
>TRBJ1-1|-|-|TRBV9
CASSSRGGSTEAFF
TGTGCCAGCAGCTCTCGGGGGGGATCGACTGAAGCTTTCTTT
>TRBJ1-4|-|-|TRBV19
CASSMRKNEKLFF
TGTGCCAGTAGTATGCGCAAGAATGAAAAACTGTTTTTT
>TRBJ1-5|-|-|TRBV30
CAWSPSGTPDQPQHF
TGTGCCTGGAGTCCATCGGGGACACCCGATCAGCCCCAGCATTTT
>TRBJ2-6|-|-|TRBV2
CASSDRAGANVLTF
TGTGCCAGCAGTGACAGGGCTGGGGCCAACGTCCTGACTTTC
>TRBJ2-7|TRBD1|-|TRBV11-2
CASSGTGSYEQYF
TGTGCCAGCAGCGGGACAGGGTCCTACGAGCAGTACTTC
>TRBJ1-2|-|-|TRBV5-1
CASSLEQSGYGYTF
TGCGCCAGCAGCTTGGAACAGTCCGGCTATGGCTACACCTTC
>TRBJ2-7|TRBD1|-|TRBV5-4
CASSLVGQHEQYF
TGTGCCAGCAGCTTGGTGGGACAGCACGAGCAGTACTTC
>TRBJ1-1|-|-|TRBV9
CASSSTGWGKGAFF
TGTGCCAGCAGCTCGACAGGTTGGGGAAAAGGGGCTTTCTTT
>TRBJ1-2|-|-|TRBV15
CATSTRLGGGYGYTF
TGTGCCACCAGCACCCGATTAGGGGGTGGCTATGGCTACACCTTC
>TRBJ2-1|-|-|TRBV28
CASSPDWGHSYNEQFF
TGTGCCAGCAGTCCCGACTGGGGACACTCCTACAATGAGCAGTTCTTC
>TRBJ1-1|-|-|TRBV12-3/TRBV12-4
CASSLRGGIEAFF
TGTGCCAGCAGTTTACGGGGGGGGATTGAAGCTTTCTTT
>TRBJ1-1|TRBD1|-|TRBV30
CACTGDWYNTEAFF
TGTGCCTGCACAGGGGATTGGTATAACACTGAAGCTTTCTTT
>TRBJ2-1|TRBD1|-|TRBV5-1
CASSLGRQGAEYEQFF
TGCGCCAGCAGCTTGGGGAGACAGGGGGCGGAATATGAGCAGTTCTTC
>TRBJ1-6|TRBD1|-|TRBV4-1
CASSRGQGFPLTLHF
TGCGCCAGCAGCCGCGGACAGGGGTTCCCCCTTACCCTCCACTTT
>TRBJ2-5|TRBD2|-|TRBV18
CASSLAGETQYF
TGTGCCAGCTCCCTAGCGGGGGAGACCCAGTACTTC
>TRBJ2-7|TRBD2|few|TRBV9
CASSAGTSGSYEQYF
TGTGCCAGCAGCGCCGGGACTAGCGGGAGCTACGAGCAGTACTTC
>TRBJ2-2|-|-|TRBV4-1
CASSQATNTGELFF
TGCGCCAGCAGCCAAGCAACGAACACCGGGGAGCTGTTTTTT
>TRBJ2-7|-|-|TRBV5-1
CASSLGGHYEQYF
TGCGCCAGCAGCTTGGGCGGGCACTACGAGCAGTACTTC
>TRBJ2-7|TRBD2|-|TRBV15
CATSGGDSYEQYF
TGTGCCACCAGCGGGGGGGACTCCTACGAGCAGTACTTC
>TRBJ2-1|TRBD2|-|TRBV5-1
CASSLEAGGLPNEQFF
TGCGCCAGCAGCTTGGAGGCGGGGGGCCTCCCCAATGAGCAGTTCTTC
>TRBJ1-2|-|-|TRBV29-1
CSVAGGDGYTF
TGCAGCGTTGCCGGGGGGGATGGCTACACCTTC
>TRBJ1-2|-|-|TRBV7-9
CASSLDKYGYTF
TGTGCCAGCAGCTTAGACAAGTATGGCTACACCTTC